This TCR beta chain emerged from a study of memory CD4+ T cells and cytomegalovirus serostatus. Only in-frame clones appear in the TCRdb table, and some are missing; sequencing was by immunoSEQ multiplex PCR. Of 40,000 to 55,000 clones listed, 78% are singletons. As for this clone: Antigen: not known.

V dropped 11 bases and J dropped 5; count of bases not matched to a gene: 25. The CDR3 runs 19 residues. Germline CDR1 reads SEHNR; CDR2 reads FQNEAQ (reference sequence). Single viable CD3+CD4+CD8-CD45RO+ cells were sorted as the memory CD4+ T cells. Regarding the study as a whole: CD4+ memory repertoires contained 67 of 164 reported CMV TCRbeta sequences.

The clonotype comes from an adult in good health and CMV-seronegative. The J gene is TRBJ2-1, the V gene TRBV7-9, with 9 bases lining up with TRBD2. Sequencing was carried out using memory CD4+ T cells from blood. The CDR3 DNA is TGTGCCGCTACCCCCGCCACGAAGACTAGCGGACGAGGGAACAATGAGCAGTTCTTC. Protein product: CAATPATKTSGRGNNEQFF. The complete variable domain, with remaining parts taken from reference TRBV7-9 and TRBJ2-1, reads DTGVSQNPRHKITKRGQNVTFRCDPISEHNRLYWYRQTLGQGPEFLTYFQNEAQLEKSRLLSDRFSAERPKGSFSTLEIQRTEQGDSAMYLCAATPATKTSGRGNNEQFFGPGTRLTVL.